Here is one TCR beta chain with its context. Its antigen is undetermined. This record comes from a study of T-cell memory formation after mild COVID-19. Study-wide points: Cross-reactive memory appears to have joined, as suggested by some responding clones showing up in pre-infection memory.

TCRdb called the 5' RACE reads again in MiXCR, with one record for every CDR3 protein. This repertoire shows about 430,000 distinct CDR3 sequences, around 17% found once; its top ten account for under 25%. The receptor comes from a man between 18 and 35 years old who had mild COVID-19 (a few samples of this study predate the infection). Cell type and time point are not known. Sequenced input: PBMCs or a T cell subset sorted from them (not recorded which).

The chain's CDR3 is CASSPPLEISGYTF. In DNA form, the CDR3 reads TGTGCCAGCAGCCCACCCTTGGAGATCTCGGGCTACACCTTC. This rearrangement joins TRBV7-8 to TRBJ1-2, with unresolved D. The germline V gene encodes CDR1 SGHVS and CDR2 FQNEAQ. The CDR3 runs 14 residues. Deletions cut 5 bases from V and 8 bases from J, with 18 bases between.